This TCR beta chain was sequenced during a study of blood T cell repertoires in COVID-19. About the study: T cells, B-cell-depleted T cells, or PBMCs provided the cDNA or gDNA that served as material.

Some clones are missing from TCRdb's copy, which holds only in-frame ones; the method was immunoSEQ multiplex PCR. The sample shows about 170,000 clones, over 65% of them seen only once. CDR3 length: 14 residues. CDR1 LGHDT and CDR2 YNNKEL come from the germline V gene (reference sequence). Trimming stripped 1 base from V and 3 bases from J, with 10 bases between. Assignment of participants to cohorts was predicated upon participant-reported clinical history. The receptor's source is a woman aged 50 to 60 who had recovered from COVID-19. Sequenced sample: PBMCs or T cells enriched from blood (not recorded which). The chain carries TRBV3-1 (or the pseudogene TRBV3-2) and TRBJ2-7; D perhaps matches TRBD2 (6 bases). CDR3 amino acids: CASSQAPGVYEQYV. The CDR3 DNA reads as TGTGCCAGCAGCCAAGCCCCGGGGGTCTACGAGCAGTACGTC.